This is a list of T cell receptor beta chains from one sample in a study of T cell responses to AZD1222 COVID-19 vaccine. Clones were sequenced by immunoSEQ multiplex PCR, and TCRdb holds only the in-frame ones, with some missing. The repertoire consists of more than 75,000 clones, with 83% occurring once and the leading ten covering approximately 1.3%. The sequencing here drew on peripheral blood, taken 28 days after the second AZD1222 dose. The receptor source for this set is an adult who received the AZD1222 COVID-19 vaccine. CDR3s leave out the opening cysteine and the closing phenylalanine or tryptophan.

V	J	CDR3
TRBV28	TRBJ2-3	ASSPSGEADTQY
TRBV6-5	TRBJ2-5	ASSYSPGGQETQY
TRBV2	TRBJ1-1	ASRGGTVAF
TRBV19	TRBJ1-5	ASSTGPWGQPQH
TRBV30	TRBJ1-6	AWDRGTRGSPLH
TRBV19	TRBJ2-5	ASSIQSQETQY
TRBV3-1/TRBV3-2	TRBJ1-1	ASSQGRDTEAF
TRBV4-1	TRBJ1-5	ASSQDWVTAEPQPQH
TRBV7-3	TRBJ1-1	ASSQQGGEHTEAF
TRBV28	TRBJ1-6	ASSLGLRDSPLH
TRBV5-4	TRBJ2-1	ASSLVLTSGSNEQF
TRBV5-4	TRBJ2-7	ASSRGTGEQY
TRBV3-1/TRBV3-2	TRBJ2-1	ASSQAQQNNEQF
TRBV11-3	TRBJ2-3	ASSLGGGGDTQY
TRBV18	TRBJ1-2	ASSPGTVNYGYT
TRBV5-1	TRBJ2-2	ASSLGTGQNTGELF
TRBV24-1	TRBJ1-1	ATSRDTEAF
TRBV4-2	TRBJ1-5	ASNQGADQPQH
TRBV3-1/TRBV3-2	TRBJ2-3	ASSQEARIPDTQY
TRBV2	TRBJ2-7	ASTQDRLTSYEQY
TRBV7-9	TRBJ1-3	ASSLGSVLSGNTIY
TRBV6-5	TRBJ1-5	ASSLAADNQPQH
TRBV18	TRBJ2-7	ASSYLGQGREQY
TRBV7-8	TRBJ1-1	ASSRGVVNTEAF
TRBV27	TRBJ1-5	ASSLSGGGQPQH
TRBV12-3/TRBV12-4	TRBJ1-1	ASSLAGYTEAF
TRBV5-6	TRBJ1-2	ASSSGPGDNT
TRBV27	TRBJ2-5	ASRPGTSGSPLRETQY
TRBV12-3/TRBV12-4	TRBJ2-7	ASRNSGSVEQY
TRBV28	TRBJ1-3	ASGGGTGGNTIY
TRBV7-2	TRBJ1-5	ASSSGYSNQPQH
TRBV7-9	TRBJ1-2	ASTNGGQYYGYT
TRBV4-3	TRBJ2-1	ASSPSSRGTYNEQF
TRBV4-1	TRBJ1-1	ASSQGGRTEAF
TRBV9	TRBJ2-7	ASSALQRSYEQY
TRBV27	TRBJ2-2	ASRISGNTGELF
TRBV3-1/TRBV3-2	TRBJ2-2	ASSPRTASWEERDGGGELF
TRBV5-4	TRBJ1-6	ASSPDRDSPLH
TRBV12-3/TRBV12-4	TRBJ1-2	ASSSGGTNT
TRBV24-1	TRBJ1-2	ATSDWSTNYGYT
TRBV5-6	TRBJ2-7	ASSPRDRAYYEQY